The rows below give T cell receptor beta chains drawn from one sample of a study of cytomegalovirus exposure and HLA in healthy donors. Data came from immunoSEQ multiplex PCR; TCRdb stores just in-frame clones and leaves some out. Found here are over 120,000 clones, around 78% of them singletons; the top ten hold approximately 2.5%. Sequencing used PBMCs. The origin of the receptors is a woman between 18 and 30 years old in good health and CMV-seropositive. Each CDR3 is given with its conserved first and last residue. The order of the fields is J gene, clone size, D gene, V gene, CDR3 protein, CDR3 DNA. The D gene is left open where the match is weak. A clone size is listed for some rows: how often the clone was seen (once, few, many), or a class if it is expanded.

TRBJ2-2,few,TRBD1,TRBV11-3,CASSSQGVELFF,TGTGCCAGCAGCTCACAGGGGGTAGAGCTGTTTTTT
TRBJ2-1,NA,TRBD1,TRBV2,CASSKGQNSYNEQFF,TGTGCCAGCAGTAAGGGACAGAACTCCTACAATGAGCAGTTCTTC
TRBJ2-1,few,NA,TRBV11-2,CASSFRLQSRGQNNEQFF,TGTGCCAGCAGCTTTCGTTTGCAGTCCAGAGGACAGAACAATGAGCAGTTCTTC
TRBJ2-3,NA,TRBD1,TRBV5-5,CASRTTGGTDTQYF,TGTGCCAGCAGGACGACAGGGGGTACCGATACGCAGTATTTT
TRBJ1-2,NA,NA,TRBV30,CAWSGTGYTNYGYTF,TGTGCCTGGAGTGGAACCGGGTATACTAACTATGGCTACACCTTC
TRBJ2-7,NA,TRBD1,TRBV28,CASRLTGQGYEQYF,TGTGCCAGCAGACTGACGGGACAGGGTTACGAGCAGTACTTC
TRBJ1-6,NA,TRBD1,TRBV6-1,CASSADRASLHF,TGTGCCAGCAGTGCGGACAGGGCGTCCCTCCACTTT
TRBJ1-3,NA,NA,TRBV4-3,CASSQDLDISGNTIYF,TGCGCCAGCAGCCAAGATCTGGACATTTCGGGAAACACCATATATTTT
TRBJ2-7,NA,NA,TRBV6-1,CASSNQVSSYEQYF,TGTGCCAGCAGTAATCAGGTTTCCTCCTACGAGCAGTACTTC
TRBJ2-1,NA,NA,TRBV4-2,CASSGTTGTGYNEQFF,TGTGCCAGCAGCGGTACTACAGGGACGGGCTACAATGAGCAGTTCTTC
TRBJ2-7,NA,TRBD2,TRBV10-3,CAIKPAGTSSREQYF,TGTGCCATCAAACCCGCTGGGACTAGCAGTCGCGAGCAGTACTTC
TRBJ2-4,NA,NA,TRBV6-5,CASSLDSIPNIQYF,TGTGCCAGCAGTTTGGACAGCATTCCAAACATTCAGTACTTC
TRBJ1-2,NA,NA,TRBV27,CASSLSPSGNYGYTF,TGTGCCAGCAGTTTAAGCCCATCAGGGAACTATGGCTACACCTTC
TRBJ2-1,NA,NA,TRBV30,CAWSRRWISYNEQFF,TGTGCCTGGAGTCGGAGGTGGATCAGCTACAATGAGCAGTTCTTC
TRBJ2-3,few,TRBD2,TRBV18,CASSQLSGGATDTQYF,TGTGCCAGCTCACAACTAAGCGGGGGAGCCACAGATACGCAGTATTTT
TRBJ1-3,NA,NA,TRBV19,CASGLYSGNTIYF,TGTGCCAGTGGCCTTTACTCTGGAAACACCATATATTTT
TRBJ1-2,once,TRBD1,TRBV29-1,CSVDQDRVWGYTF,TGCAGCGTTGATCAAGACAGGGTTTGGGGCTACACCTTC
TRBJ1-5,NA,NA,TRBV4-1,CASSQERGVGVNQPQHF,TGCGCCAGCAGCCAAGAACGCGGGGTCGGGGTCAATCAGCCCCAGCATTTT
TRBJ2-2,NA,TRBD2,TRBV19,CASRLVGTSGGPNTGELFF,TGTGCCAGTAGACTAGTTGGGACTAGCGGGGGGCCAAACACCGGGGAGCTGTTTTTT
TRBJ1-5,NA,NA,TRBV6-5,CASSADRSDNQPQHF,TGTGCCAGCAGTGCCGACAGGTCGGACAATCAGCCCCAGCATTTT
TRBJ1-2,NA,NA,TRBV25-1,CASRRGGDFYGYTF,TGTGCCAGCAGGAGGGGAGGGGACTTCTATGGCTACACCTTC
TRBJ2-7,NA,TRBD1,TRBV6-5,CASSYNSGTASQQYF,TGTGCCAGCAGTTACAACTCGGGGACAGCCAGTCAGCAGTACTTC
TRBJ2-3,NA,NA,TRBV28,CASSIQGSPTDTQYF,TGTGCCAGCAGTATTCAGGGGTCCCCCACAGATACGCAGTATTTT
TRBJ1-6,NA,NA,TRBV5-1,CASSLGRVLNSPLHF,TGCGCCAGCAGCTTGGGCAGGGTCCTTAATTCACCCCTCCACTTT
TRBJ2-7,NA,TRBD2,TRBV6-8,CASSRGGLYEQYF,TGTGCCAGCAGTCGCGGGGGGTTGTACGAGCAGTACTTC
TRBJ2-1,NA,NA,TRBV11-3,CASGPTGNEQFF,TGTGCCAGCGGGCCGACGGGGAATGAGCAGTTCTTC
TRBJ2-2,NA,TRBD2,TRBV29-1,CSVGLAGGPGTGELFF,TGCAGCGTTGGGCTAGCGGGGGGGCCTGGCACCGGGGAGCTGTTTTTT
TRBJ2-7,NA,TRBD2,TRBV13,CASSPGLAGPYEQYF,TGTGCCAGCAGCCCCGGACTAGCGGGGCCCTACGAGCAGTACTTC
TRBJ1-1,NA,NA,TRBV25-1,CASKRTENTEAFF,TGTGCCAGCAAACGGACTGAGAACACTGAAGCTTTCTTT
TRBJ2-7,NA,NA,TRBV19,CASSTGLSSYEQYF,TGTGCCAGTAGTACGGGACTCTCCTCCTACGAGCAGTACTTC
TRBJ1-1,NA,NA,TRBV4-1,CASSQQGRGRKNTEAFF,TGCGCCAGCAGCCAACAGGGTCGTGGAAGGAAGAACACTGAAGCTTTCTTT
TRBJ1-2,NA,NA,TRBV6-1,CASSDSARRHYGYTF,TGTGCCAGCAGTGATTCGGCAAGGAGGCACTATGGCTACACCTTC
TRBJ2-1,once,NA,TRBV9,CASSTEGNEQFF,TGTGCCAGCAGCACGGAGGGAAATGAGCAGTTCTTC
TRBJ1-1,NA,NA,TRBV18,CASSRQGGNTEAFF,TGTGCCAGCTCACGTCAGGGAGGGAACACTGAAGCTTTCTTT
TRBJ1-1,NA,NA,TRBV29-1,CSVESGGVNTEAFF,TGCAGCGTTGAATCGGGGGGGGTGAACACTGAAGCTTTCTTT
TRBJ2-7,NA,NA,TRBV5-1,CASSLNSGATYEQYF,TGCGCCAGCAGCTTAAACTCAGGGGCTACCTACGAGCAGTACTTC
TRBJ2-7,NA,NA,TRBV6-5,CASRGSPINEQYF,TGTGCCAGCAGGGGCTCTCCTATTAACGAGCAGTACTTC
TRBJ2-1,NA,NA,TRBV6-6,CASSLRNEQFF,TGTGCCAGCAGTTTACGGAATGAGCAGTTCTTC
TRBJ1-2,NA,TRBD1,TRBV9,CASSEGGDRGREVGYTF,TGTGCCAGCAGCGAGGGAGGGGACAGGGGGCGGGAGGTCGGCTACACCTTC
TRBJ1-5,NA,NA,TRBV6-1,CASSPAAGLNQPQHF,TGTGCCAGCAGTCCCGCGGCAGGGCTTAATCAGCCCCAGCATTTT
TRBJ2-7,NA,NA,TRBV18,CASSPQGRGSSYEQYF,TGTGCCAGCTCACCACAGGGCAGGGGCAGCTCCTACGAGCAGTACTTC
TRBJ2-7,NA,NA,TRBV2,CASSLDWDGSYEQYF,TGTGCCAGCAGCCTGGACTGGGATGGATCCTACGAGCAGTACTTC
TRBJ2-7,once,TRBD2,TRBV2,CASSGGTSGRPYEQYF,TGTGCCAGCAGTGGGGGGACTAGCGGACGCCCCTACGAGCAGTACTTC
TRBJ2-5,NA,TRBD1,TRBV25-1,CASSDFLQGAEETQYF,TGTGCCAGCAGTGATTTCCTCCAGGGGGCCGAGGAGACCCAGTACTTC
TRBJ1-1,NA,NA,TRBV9,CASSVSTSGVDAEAFF,TGTGCCAGCAGCGTGAGTACTTCGGGGGTCGACGCTGAAGCTTTCTTT
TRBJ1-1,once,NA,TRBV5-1,CASSLLEGKGRTEAFF,TGCGCCAGCAGCTTGTTGGAGGGCAAGGGAAGGACTGAAGCTTTCTTT
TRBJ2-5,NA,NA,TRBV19,CASSRTGMTGETQYF,TGTGCCAGTAGCCGAACAGGGATGACCGGAGAGACCCAGTACTTC
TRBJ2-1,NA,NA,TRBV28,CASSLAGGRSSYNEQFF,TGTGCCAGCAGTCTAGCCGGGGGTAGGAGCTCCTACAATGAGCAGTTCTTC
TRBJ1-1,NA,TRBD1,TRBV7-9,CASRQPGQEAEAFF,TGTGCCAGCAGACAACCGGGACAGGAGGCTGAAGCTTTCTTT
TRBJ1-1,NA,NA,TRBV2,CASEDNILNTEAFF,TGTGCCAGCGAAGACAATATACTGAACACTGAAGCTTTCTTT
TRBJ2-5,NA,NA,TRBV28,CASSFRGGNLETQYF,TGTGCCAGCAGTTTCCGTGGCGGGAACTTAGAGACCCAGTACTTC